The present T cell receptor (beta chain) was sequenced within a study of cytomegalovirus exposure and HLA in healthy donors. Study findings and constraints: Reported results showed that the classifier diagnosed cytomegalovirus status with high specificity and sensitivity. Reported findings show TCR beta sequences accurately forecast HLA-A and HLA-B alleles in most subjects.

PCR used 60 Vbeta primers and 13 Jbeta primers. Here immunoSEQ multiplex PCR was the method, and the copy in TCRdb shows in-frame clones only, minus some. This table holds about 190,000 clones, around 87% found once. Participants comprised healthy donors of bone marrow. Only one count was recorded for this clone. Its antigen is as yet unknown. V was clipped by 6 bases and J by 4 bases, with 11 bases between them. This CDR3 region has 12 residues. Per germline, CDR1 SGHRS and CDR2 YFSETQ. The chain is built from TRBV5-1 and TRBJ2-7; D unclear. This sequence was found in a man aged 25-40 years in good health and CMV-seronegative. The source material was PBMCs. The CDR3 sequence is CASKFPGYEQYF. Written as DNA, the CDR3 is TGCGCCAGCAAGTTCCCCGGGTACGAGCAGTACTTC.